The sequence of this TCR beta chain was determined in a study of blood T cell repertoires in COVID-19. Study as a whole: Donors in the United States, Italy and Spain gave samples during acute or convalescent COVID-19. Sample material is recorded as cDNA or gDNA derived from T cells, B-cell-depleted T cells, or PBMCs.

Trimming stripped 3 bases from V and 1 base from J, with 4 bases between. This CDR3 region has 13 residues. CDR1 is SGDLS and CDR2 is YYNGEE in the germline V gene. Per the original data handling: Researchers report that nucleated cell counts were estimated from reference gene primer amplification. Only in-frame clones appear in the TCRdb table, and some are missing; sequencing was by immunoSEQ multiplex PCR. V and J calls and clone size follow that table, whereas D and trimming were derived from the DNA. The sample includes about 240,000 clones, around four fifths of them seen just once. The receptor was derived from a woman in her sixties with active or convalescent COVID-19. The gene calls are TRBV9 and TRBJ2-2, with D hard to call. Source material: peripheral blood. The CDR3 here is CASSAWNTGELFF. In DNA form, the CDR3 reads TGTGCCAGCAGCGCTTGGAACACCGGGGAGCTGTTTTTT.